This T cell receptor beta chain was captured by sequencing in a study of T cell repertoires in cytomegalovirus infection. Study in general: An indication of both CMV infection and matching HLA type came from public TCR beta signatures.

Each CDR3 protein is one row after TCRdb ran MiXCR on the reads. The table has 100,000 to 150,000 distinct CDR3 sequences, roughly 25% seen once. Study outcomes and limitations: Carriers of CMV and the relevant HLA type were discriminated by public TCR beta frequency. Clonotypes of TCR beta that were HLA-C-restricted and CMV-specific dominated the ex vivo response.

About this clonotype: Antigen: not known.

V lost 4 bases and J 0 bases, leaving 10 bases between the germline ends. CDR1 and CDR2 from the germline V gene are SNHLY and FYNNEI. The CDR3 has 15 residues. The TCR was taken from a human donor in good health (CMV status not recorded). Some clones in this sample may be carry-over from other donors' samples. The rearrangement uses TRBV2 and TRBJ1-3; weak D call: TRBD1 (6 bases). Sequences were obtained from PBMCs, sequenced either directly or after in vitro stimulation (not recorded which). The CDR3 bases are TGTGCCAGCAGTGGCGGGGGCCACTCTGGAAACACCATATATTTT. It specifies CASSGGGHSGNTIYF.